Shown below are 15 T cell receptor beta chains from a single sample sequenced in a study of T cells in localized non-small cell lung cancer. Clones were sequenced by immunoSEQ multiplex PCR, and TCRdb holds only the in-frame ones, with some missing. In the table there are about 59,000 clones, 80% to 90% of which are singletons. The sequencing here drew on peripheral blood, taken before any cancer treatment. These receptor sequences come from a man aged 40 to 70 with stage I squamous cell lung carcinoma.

As DNA, the CDR3 is TGTGCCAGCAGTAACCCCTCGAGTAGAGTGATGTTCTTC. This sequence encodes CASSNPSSRVMFF. The V gene is TRBV28, the J gene TRBJ2-1; D remains ambiguous. The germline V gene has CDR1 MDHEN and CDR2 SYDVKM. The CDR3 loop spans 13 amino acids. The V and J ends lost 5 bases and 15 bases respectively, with 20 bases between them.

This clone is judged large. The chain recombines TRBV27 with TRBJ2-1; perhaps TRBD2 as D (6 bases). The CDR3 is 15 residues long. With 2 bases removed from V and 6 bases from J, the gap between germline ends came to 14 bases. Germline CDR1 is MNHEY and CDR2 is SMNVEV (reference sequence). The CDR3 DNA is TGTGCCAGCAGTTTAACGGGGGATGGGGGCAATGAGCAGTTCTTC. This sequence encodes CASSLTGDGGNEQFF.

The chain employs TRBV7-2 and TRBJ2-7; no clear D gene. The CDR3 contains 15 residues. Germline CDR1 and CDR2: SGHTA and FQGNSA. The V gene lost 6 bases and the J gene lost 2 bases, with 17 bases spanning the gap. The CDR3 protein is CASRSGWGPAYEQYF. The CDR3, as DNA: TGTGCCAGCAGATCCGGGTGGGGTCCCGCCTACGAGCAGTACTTC.

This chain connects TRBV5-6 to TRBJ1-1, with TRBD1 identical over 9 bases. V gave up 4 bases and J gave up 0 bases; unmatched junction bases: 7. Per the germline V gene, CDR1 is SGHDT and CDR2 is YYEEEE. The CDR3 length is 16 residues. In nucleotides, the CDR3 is TGTGCCAGCAGCACAGGGACAGGGCGCATGAACACTGAAGCTTTCTTT. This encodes CASSTGTGRMNTEAFF. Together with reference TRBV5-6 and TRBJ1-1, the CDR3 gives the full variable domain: DAGVTQSPTHLIKTRGQQVTLRCSPKSGHDTVSWYQQALGQGPQFIFQYYEEEERQRGNFPDRFSGHQFPNYSSELNVNALLLGDSALYLCASSTGTGRMNTEAFFGQGTRLTVV.

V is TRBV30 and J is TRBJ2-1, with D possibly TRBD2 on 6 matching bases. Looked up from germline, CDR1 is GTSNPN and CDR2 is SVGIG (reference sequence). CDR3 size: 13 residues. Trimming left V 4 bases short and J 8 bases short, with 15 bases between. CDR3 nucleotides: TGTGCCTGGACGCCGGGACTTCGGGATGAGCAGTTCTTC. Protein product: CAWTPGLRDEQFF.

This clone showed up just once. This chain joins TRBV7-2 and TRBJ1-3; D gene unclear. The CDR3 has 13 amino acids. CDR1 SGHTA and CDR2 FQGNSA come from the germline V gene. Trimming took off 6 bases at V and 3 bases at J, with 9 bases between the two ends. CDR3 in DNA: TGTGCCAGCAGTTCCTCACTTGGAAACACCATATATTTT. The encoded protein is CASSSSLGNTIYF.

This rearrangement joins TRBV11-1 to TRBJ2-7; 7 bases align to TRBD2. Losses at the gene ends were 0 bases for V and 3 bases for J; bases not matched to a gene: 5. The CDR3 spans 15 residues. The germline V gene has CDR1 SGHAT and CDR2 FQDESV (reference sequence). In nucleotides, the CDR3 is TGTGCCAGCAGCTTAGCGGCTAGCGGTCTCTACGAGCAGTACTTC. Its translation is CASSLAASGLYEQYF.

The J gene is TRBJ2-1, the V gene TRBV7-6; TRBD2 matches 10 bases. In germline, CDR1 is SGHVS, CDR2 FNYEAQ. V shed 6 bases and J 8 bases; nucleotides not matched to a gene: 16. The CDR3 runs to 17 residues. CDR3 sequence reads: CASSQSVQSSGSDEQFF. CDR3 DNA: TGTGCCAGCAGTCAATCTGTCCAATCTAGCGGGAGCGATGAGCAGTTCTTC.

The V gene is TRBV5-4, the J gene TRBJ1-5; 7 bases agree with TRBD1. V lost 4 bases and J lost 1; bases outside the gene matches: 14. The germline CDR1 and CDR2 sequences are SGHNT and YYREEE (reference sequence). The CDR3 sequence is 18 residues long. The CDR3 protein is CASSQGGGGRGSNQPQHF. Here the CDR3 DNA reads TGTGCCAGCAGCCAAGGAGGAGGGGGCAGGGGAAGCAATCAGCCCCAGCATTTT.

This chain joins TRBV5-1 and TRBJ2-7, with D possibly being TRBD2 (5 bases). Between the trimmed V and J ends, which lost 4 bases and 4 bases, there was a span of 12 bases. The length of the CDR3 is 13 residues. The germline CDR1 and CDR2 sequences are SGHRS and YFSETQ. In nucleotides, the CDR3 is TGCGCCAGCAGCCCGCTACCGGGATACGAGCAGTACTTC. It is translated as CASSPLPGYEQYF. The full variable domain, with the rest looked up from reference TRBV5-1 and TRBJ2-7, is KAGVTQTPRYLIKTRGQQVTLSCSPISGHRSVSWYQQTPGQGLQFLFEYFSETQRNKGNFPGRFSGRQFSNSRSEMNVSTLELGDSALYLCASSPLPGYEQYFGPGTRLTVT.

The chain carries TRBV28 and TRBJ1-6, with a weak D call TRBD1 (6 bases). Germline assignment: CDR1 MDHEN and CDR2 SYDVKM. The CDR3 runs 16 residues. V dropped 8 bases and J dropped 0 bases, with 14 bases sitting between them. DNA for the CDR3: TGTGCCAGCCTCAAGGGGGGTGGCTCCTATAATTCACCCCTCCACTTT. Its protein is CASLKGGGSYNSPLHF.

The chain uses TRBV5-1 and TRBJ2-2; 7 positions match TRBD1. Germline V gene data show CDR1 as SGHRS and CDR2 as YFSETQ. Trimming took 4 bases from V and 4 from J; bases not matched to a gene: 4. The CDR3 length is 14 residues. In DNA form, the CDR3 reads TGCGCCAGCAGCCGACAGGGACGCACCGGGGAGCTGTTTTTT. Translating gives CASSRQGRTGELFF.

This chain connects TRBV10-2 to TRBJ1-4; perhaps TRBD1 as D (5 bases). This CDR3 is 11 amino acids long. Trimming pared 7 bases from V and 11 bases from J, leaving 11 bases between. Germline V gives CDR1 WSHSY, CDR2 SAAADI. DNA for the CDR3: TGCGCCAGCACTGAAGGGGAGAAACTGTTTTTT. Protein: CASTEGEKLFF.

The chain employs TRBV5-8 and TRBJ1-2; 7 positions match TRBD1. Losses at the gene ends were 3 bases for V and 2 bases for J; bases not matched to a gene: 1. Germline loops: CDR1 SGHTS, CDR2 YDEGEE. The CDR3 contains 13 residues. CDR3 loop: CASSSGQNYGYTF. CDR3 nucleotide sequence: TGTGCCAGCAGCTCGGGACAGAACTATGGCTACACCTTC.

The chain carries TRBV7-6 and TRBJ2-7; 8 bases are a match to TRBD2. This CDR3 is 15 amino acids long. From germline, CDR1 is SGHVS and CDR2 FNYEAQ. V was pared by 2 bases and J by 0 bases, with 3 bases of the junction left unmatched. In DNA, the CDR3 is TGTGCCAGCAGCTTATCCGCGGGAGGCTCCTACGAGCAGTACTTC. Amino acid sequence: CASSLSAGGSYEQYF.